Below, 4 T cell receptor beta chains from the same sample are listed, as sequenced in a study of blood T cell repertoires in COVID-19. Profiled with immunoSEQ multiplex PCR; TCRdb holds only in-frame clones, not every one. The sample yields under 250,000 clones, around 81% seen once. The sample was peripheral blood. All receptors come from a man aged 25-40 years who had recovered from COVID-19.

The V call is TRBV4-1, the J call TRBJ2-3; no reliable D call. CDR1 and CDR2 (germline): MGHRA, YSYEKL. Trimming stripped 7 bases from V and 1 base from J, with 12 bases between. The CDR3 extends over 14 amino acids. The CDR3 region is CASKQTLGTDTQYF. DNA of the CDR3: TGCGCCAGCAAACAAACGCTGGGCACAGATACGCAGTATTTT.

The gene calls are TRBV4-1 and TRBJ2-4, with D unclear. CDR1 and CDR2 from the germline V gene are MGHRA and YSYEKL. The CDR3 has 17 amino acids. Trimming shortened V by 5 bases and J by 2 bases, and 19 bases separated the two germline ends. The CDR3 reads CASSLGTILATKNIQYF. The CDR3 bases are TGCGCCAGCAGCTTAGGAACGATCTTAGCCACCAAAAACATTCAGTACTTC.

Written as DNA, the CDR3 is TGTGCCAGCAGCCCCTTGGGCGGGGGGGCCTACAATGAGCAGTTCTTC. Amino acids: CASSPLGGGAYNEQFF. The V call is TRBV7-9, the J call TRBJ2-1; 9 bases align to TRBD2. Trimming took 5 bases from V and 2 from J; bases not matched to a gene: 7. The CDR3 has 16 residues. CDR1 and CDR2 (germline): SEHNR, FQNEAQ (reference sequence).

This clone was seen a handful of times. The V call is TRBV12-5, the J call TRBJ1-1; 9 nucleotides match TRBD1. Germline V gives CDR1 LGHNT, CDR2 FRNRAP. The CDR3 spans 17 residues. J gave up 4 bases and V 4 bases, and 13 bases lay outside the gene matches. This CDR3 reads CASGWSPGQGIFTEAFF. DNA of the CDR3: TGTGCTAGTGGTTGGAGTCCGGGACAGGGAATATTCACTGAAGCTTTCTTT.